The clone carrying this T cell receptor beta chain was counted a single time. This entry comes from a study of blood T cell repertoires in COVID-19. As for the study in general: Sites across the United States, Italy and Spain contributed samples from acute and convalescent COVID-19. T cells, B-cell-depleted T cells, or PBMCs supplied cDNA or gDNA.

As processed by the authors: Reference gene primer amplification yielded estimated nucleated cell counts. The assay was immunoSEQ multiplex PCR, and TCRdb's table has in-frame clones only and misses some. The V and J calls and the clone size are those of that table, but D and trimming were determined from the DNA. The sample lists under 200,000 clones, roughly 86% occurring once. CDR1 is WNHNN and CDR2 is SYGVQD in the germline V gene (reference sequence). Trimming left V 7 bases short and J 0 bases short, with 9 bases between. The CDR3 consists of 14 residues. The clonotype was recovered from a woman at least 80 years old in a cohort sampled during active or convalescent COVID-19. The rearrangement joins TRBV10-1 to TRBJ1-4; perhaps TRBD1 as D (5 bases). Input material: peripheral blood. The CDR3 spells CASTEDTTNEKLFF. The CDR3 DNA sequence: TGCGCCAGCACAGAGGACACAACTAATGAAAAACTGTTTTTT.